Listed here are 9 T cell receptor beta chains from one sample, sequenced in a study of cytomegalovirus exposure and HLA in healthy donors. The PCR used 60 Vbeta and 13 Jbeta primers. Profiled with immunoSEQ multiplex PCR; TCRdb holds only in-frame clones, not every one. The sample holds approximately 170,000 clones; under 85% are singletons and the top ten take 5.4%. Sequenced input: PBMCs. The receptors here all came from a woman aged 18-30 years in good health and CMV-seropositive.

V and J are TRBV10-3 and TRBJ1-1; tentative D call: TRBD1 (6 bases). V was trimmed by 4 bases and J by 7 bases, leaving 10 bases between them. This CDR3 is built from 12 residues. CDR1 and CDR2 from the germline V gene are ENHRY and SYGVKD. The DNA for the CDR3 is TGTGCCATCAGTGGGACAGATAGTGAAGCTTTCTTT. As protein: CAISGTDSEAFF.

The rearrangement uses TRBV19 and TRBJ1-3; D not resolved. CDR1 LNHDA and CDR2 SQIVND come from the germline V gene (reference sequence). The germline V and J ends were trimmed by 0 bases and 1 base, with 13 bases remaining between them. The CDR3 is 17 residues long. For the CDR3, the DNA is TGTGCCAGTAGTATAGAGCGGATAAGTCATTCTGGAAACACCATATATTTT. It specifies CASSIERISHSGNTIYF.

This clone turned up a few times. The rearrangement joins TRBV15 to TRBJ1-1; the D is unclear. The CDR3 runs 16 residues. Trimming removed 0 bases at V and 0 bases at J, with 11 bases between. Germline CDR1 is LNHNV and CDR2 is YYDKDF (reference sequence). This CDR3 reads CATSRDFGTMNTEAFF. CDR3 DNA: TGTGCCACCAGCAGAGATTTTGGCACTATGAACACTGAAGCTTTCTTT.

This clone was seen a few times. The chain combines TRBV11-2 with TRBJ1-6; D uncertain. The CDR3 spans 15 residues. Germline V gene data show CDR1 as SGHAT and CDR2 as FQNNGV. V was clipped by 4 bases and J by 9 bases, with 16 bases between them. The CDR3 nucleotides are TGTGCCAGCAGCTCGTCGGACCAAGGGAGTTCACCCCTCCACTTT. Protein product: CASSSSDQGSSPLHF.

This clone has just a few counts. The V and J genes are TRBV7-2 and TRBJ1-4, with 7 bases aligning to TRBD1. The V and J ends lost 3 bases and 6 bases, in that order; junction bases with no gene match: 7. This CDR3 has 15 residues. Germline assignment: CDR1 SGHTA and CDR2 FQGNSA. Here the CDR3 reads CASSLNRGVDEKLFF. CDR3 bases: TGTGCCAGCAGCTTGAACAGGGGAGTGGATGAAAAACTGTTTTTT.

The rearrangement uses TRBV4-1 and TRBJ2-3; possible D gene TRBD1, 5 bases. The CDR3 is 14 residues long. Germline CDR1 MGHRA, CDR2 YSYEKL. V was cut by 3 bases and J by 1 base, with 8 bases left in between. CDR3 nucleotides: TGCGCCAGCAGCCAGGGGCTCGGCACAGATACGCAGTATTTT. This gives the protein CASSQGLGTDTQYF.

The chain recombines TRBV14 with TRBJ2-7, with a tentative D call TRBD1 (6 bases). V lost 3 bases and J lost 0, with 15 bases in between. Per the germline V gene, CDR1 is SGHDN and CDR2 is FVKESK. The length of the CDR3 is 16 residues. The CDR3 here is CASSHSSGVISYEQYF. The DNA for the CDR3 is TGTGCCAGCAGCCATTCATCAGGGGTGATCTCCTACGAGCAGTACTTC. Variable domain in full (rest from reference TRBV14 and TRBJ2-7): EAGVTQFPSHSVIEKGQTVTLRCDPISGHDNLYWYRRVMGKEIKFLLHFVKESKQDESGMPNNRFLAERTGGTYSTLKVQPAELEDSGVYFCASSHSSGVISYEQYFGPGTRLTVT.

V and J are TRBV7-2 and TRBJ1-3; TRBD1 matches at 7 bases. V shed 5 bases, J shed 1 base, and the junction held 5 bases outside the gene matches. The CDR3 is 15 residues long. Per the germline V gene, CDR1 is SGHTA and CDR2 is FQGNSA. Here the CDR3 reads CASSPRTGSGNTIYF. CDR3 sequence (DNA): TGTGCCAGCAGCCCACGGACAGGTTCTGGAAACACCATATATTTT.

In this sample, this clone turned up a few times. This chain connects TRBV7-2 to TRBJ1-1; D not certain. The germline gives CDR1 SGHTA, CDR2 FQGNSA. Trimming removed 1 base from V and 4 bases from J, with 13 bases in between. The CDR3 consists of 15 residues. Here the CDR3 reads CASSLEALGGTEAFF. CDR3 nucleotide sequence: TGTGCCAGCAGCTTAGAAGCTCTAGGAGGCACTGAAGCTTTCTTT.